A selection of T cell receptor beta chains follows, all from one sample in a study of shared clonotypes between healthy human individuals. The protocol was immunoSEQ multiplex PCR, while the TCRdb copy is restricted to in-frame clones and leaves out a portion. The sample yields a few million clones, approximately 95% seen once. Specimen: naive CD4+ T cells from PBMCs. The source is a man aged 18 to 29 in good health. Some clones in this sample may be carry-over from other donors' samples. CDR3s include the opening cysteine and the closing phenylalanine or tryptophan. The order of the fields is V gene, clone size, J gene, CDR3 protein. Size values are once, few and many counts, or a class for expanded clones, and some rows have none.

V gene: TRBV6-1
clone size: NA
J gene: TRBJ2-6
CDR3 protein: CASSDRGRGSGANVLTF

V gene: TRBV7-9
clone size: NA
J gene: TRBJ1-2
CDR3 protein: CASSPQTGGNYGYTF

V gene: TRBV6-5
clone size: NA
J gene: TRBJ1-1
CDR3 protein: CASSYSWTSRNTEAFF

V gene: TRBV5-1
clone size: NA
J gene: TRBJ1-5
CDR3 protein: CASSSFGGEQPQHF

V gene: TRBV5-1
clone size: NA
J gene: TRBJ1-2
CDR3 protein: CASSLRTEPDNYGYTF

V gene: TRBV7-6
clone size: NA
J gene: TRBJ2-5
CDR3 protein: CASSLSRGRVETQYF

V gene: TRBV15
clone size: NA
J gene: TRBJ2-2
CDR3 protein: CATSTTGPLITGELFF

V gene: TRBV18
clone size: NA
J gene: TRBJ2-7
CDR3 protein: CASSPPDRTGEQYF

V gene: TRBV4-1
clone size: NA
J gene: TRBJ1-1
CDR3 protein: CASSQDRGAADARNTEAFF

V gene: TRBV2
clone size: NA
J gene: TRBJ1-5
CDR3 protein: CASRDGNSNQPQHF

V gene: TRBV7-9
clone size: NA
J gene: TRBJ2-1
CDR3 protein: CASSLPSKGGSYNEQFF

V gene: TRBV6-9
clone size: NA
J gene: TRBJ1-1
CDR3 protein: CASSPRGTANTEAFF

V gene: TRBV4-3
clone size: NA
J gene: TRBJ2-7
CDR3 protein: CASSQRDRVAYEQYF

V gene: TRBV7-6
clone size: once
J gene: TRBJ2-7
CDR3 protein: CASSPQGAGYEQYF

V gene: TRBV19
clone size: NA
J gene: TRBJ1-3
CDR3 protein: CASSRVHSGNTIYF

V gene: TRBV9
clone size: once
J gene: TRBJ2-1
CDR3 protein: CASSVEVPPAPQFF

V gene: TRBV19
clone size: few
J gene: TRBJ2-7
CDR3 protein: CASSLAGVSLEQYF

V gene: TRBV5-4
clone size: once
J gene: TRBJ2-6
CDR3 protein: CASSLILGGSGANVLTF

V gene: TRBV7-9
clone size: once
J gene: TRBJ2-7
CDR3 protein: CASSHGAGTSTGPQYF

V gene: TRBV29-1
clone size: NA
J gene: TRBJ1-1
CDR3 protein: CSVEERGPEAFF

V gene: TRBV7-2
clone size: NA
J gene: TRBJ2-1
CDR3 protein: CASSPGVWLGYEQFF

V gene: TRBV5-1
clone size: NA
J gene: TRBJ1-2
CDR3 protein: CASSLATDYGYTF

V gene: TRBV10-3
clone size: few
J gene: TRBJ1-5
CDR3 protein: CAISEWGNQPQHF

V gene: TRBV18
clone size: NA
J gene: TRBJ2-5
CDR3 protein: CASSPRTSGNEETQYF

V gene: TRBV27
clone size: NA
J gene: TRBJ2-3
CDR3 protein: CASSTTGLRQYF

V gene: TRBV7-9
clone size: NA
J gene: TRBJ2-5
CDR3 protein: CASSQGPLRGQETQYF

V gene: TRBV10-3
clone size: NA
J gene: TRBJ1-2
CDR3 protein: CAISESRQGGGYTF

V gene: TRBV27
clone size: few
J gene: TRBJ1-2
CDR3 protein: CASTRGPLGYGYTF

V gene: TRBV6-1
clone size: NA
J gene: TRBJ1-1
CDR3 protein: CASMIGGQNTEAFF

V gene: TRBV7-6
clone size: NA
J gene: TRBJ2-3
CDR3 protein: CASSRRRGSDTQYF

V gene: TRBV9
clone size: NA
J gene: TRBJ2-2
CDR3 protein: CASSVRLAEGGTGELFF

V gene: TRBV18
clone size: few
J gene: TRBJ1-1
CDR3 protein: CASSTTSGRTEAFF

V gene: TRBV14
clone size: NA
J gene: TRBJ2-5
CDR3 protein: CASSQGRQVIETQYF

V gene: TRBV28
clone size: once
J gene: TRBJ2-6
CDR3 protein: CASRGTGANVLTF

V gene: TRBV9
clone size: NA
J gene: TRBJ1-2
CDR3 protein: CASSLGTMSDGYTF

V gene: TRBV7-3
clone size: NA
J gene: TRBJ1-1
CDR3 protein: CASSLLGLENTEAFF

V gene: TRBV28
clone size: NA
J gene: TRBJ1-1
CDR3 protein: CASSFLRRGRDTEAFF

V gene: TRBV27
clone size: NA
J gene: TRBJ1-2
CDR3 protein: CASSPLTGVYGYTF

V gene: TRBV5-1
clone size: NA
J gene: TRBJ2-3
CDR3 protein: CASSLGGLAGGVGDTQYF

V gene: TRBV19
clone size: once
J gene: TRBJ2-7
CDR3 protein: CASSPVDRGGTYEQYF

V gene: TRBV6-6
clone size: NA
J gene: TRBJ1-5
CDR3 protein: CASMLNRYNQPQHF

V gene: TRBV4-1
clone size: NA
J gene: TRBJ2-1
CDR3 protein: CASSQEEGHNEQFF

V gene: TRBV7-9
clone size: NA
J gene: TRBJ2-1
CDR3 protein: CASSATRLAGSYNEQFF

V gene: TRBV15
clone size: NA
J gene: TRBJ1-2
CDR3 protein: CATSREGTGPNYGYTF

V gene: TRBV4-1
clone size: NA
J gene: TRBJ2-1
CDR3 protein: CASSSPQGARYNEQFF

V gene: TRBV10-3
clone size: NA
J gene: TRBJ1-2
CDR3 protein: CAISESEQAGGYTF

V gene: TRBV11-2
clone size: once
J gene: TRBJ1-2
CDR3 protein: CASSLTPVTTSGYTF

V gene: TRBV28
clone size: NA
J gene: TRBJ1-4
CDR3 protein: CASRAGTVNEKLFF